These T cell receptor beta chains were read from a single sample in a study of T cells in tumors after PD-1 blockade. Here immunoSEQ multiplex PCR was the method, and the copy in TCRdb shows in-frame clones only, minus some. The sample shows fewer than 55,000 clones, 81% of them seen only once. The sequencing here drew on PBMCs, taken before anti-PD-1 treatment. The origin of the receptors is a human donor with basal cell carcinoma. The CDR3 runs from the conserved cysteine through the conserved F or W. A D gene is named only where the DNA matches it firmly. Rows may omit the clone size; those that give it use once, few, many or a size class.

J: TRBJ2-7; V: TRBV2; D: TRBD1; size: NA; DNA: TGTGCCAGCAGGGACGGACAGGGAATCTACGAGCAGTACTTC; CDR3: CASRDGQGIYEQYF
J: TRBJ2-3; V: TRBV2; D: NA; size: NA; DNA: TGTGCCAGCACAGAGTTGGCAGATACGCAGTATTTT; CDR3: CASTELADTQYF
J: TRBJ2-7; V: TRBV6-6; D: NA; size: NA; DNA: TGTGCCAGCAGTCGCAATCCCGGACGACGCCCGACCTACGAGCAGTACTTC; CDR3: CASSRNPGRRPTYEQYF
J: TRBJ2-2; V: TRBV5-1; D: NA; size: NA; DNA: TGCGCCAGCAGCTTGGTTTCGGGCAGGACGAACACCGGGGAGCTGTTTTTT; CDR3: CASSLVSGRTNTGELFF
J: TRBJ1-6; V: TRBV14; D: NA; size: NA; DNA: TGTGCCAGCAGCCAAGATCTTCAATCACCCCTCCACTTT; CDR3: CASSQDLQSPLHF
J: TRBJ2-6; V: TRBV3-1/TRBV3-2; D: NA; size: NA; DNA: TGTGCCAGCAGCCACCAGAGCTCTGGGGCCAACGTCCTGACTTTC; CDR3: CASSHQSSGANVLTF
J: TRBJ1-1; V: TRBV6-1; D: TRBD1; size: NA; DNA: TGTGCCAGCAGTGAAGGCTCCAGGACAGGGGTTGAAGCTTTCTTT; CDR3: CASSEGSRTGVEAFF
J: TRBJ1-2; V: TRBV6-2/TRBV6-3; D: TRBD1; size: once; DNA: TGTGCCAGCAGCCCTAGCGACAGGGACGACGTCTACACCTTC; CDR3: CASSPSDRDDVYTF
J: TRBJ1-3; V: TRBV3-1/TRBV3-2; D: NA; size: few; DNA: TGTGCCAGCAGTCCCAGGGATGGAAACACCATATATTTT; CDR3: CASSPRDGNTIYF
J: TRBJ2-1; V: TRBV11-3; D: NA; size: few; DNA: TGTGCCAGCAGCTCCGGGTCCTACAATGAGCAGTTCTTC; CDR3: CASSSGSYNEQFF
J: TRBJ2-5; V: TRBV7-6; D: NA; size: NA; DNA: TGTGCCAGCAGCCAGGACAGCGGCCAAGAGACCCAGTACTTC; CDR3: CASSQDSGQETQYF
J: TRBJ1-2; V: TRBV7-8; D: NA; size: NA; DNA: TGTGCCAGCAGCCCAACCTATGGCTACACCTTC; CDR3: CASSPTYGYTF
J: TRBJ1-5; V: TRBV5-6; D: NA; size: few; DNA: TGTGCCAGCAGCCGTCTTACCGCCAGGAATAGCAATCAGCCCCAGCATTTT; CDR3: CASSRLTARNSNQPQHF
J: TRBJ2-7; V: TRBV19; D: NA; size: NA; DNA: TGTGCCAGTAGTATTAACGGGATTGGGGAGCAGTACTTC; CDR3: CASSINGIGEQYF
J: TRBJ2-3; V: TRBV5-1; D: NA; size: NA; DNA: TGCGCCAGCCCGACTTATACGCAGTATTTT; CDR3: CASPTYTQYF
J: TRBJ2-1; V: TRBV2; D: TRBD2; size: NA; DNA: TGTGCCAGCGGCCCGACTAGCGGGGGGGCTTATGAGCAGTTCTTC; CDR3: CASGPTSGGAYEQFF
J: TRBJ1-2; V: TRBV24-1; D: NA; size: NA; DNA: TGTGCCACCAGTGATTCTCACTATGGCTACACCTTC; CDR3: CATSDSHYGYTF
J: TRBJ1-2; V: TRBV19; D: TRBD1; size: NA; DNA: TGTGCCAGTAGTCTCCGACAGGGGAGCTACACCTTC; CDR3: CASSLRQGSYTF
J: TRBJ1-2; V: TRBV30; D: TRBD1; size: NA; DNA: TGTGCCTGGTGCCCACTAGACGTGTCGGGACAGAACTATGGCTACACCTTC; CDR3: CAWCPLDVSGQNYGYTF
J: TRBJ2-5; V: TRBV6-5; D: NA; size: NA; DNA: TGTGCCAGCAGCCTCCGCCTGGAGACCCAGTACTTC; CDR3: CASSLRLETQYF
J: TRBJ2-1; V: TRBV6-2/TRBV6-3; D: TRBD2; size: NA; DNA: TGTGCCAGCAGTTACGGGACTAGCGGGGGGAGTGAGCAGTTCTTC; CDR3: CASSYGTSGGSEQFF
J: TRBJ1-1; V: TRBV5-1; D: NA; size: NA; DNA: TGCGCCAGCAGCTTGATTGGGGTAGTCTTAAAGGGAACTGAAGCTTTCTTT; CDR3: CASSLIGVVLKGTEAFF
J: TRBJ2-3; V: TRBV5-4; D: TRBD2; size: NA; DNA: TGTGCCAGCAGATTCGGGACTAGCGGGGGGCAGGATACGCAGTATTTT; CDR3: CASRFGTSGGQDTQYF
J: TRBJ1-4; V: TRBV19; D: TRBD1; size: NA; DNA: TGTGCCACAGGGATGTTGAGGGACAGAAGTAATGAAAAACTGTTTTTT; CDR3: CATGMLRDRSNEKLFF
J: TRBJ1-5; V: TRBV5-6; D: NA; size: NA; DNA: TGTGCCAGCAGCTTGTATAGGGGTAGGGACATTAATAGCAATCAGCCCCAGCATTTT; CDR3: CASSLYRGRDINSNQPQHF
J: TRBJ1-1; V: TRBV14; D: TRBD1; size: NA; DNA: TGTGCCAGCAGCCACCCGGGACAGGGAGTTTTAGCAGAAGCTTTCTTT; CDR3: CASSHPGQGVLAEAFF
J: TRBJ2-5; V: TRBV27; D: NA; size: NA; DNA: TGTGCCAGCAGTTTCGGGCACCAAGAGACCCAGTACTTC; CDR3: CASSFGHQETQYF
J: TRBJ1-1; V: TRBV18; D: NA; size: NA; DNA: TGTGCCAGCTCACCACAGGGGAACACTGAAGCTTTCTTT; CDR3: CASSPQGNTEAFF
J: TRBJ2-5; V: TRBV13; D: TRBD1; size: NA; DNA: TGTGCCAGCAGCGCCCGGACAGGGCAGGAGACCCAGTACTTC; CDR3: CASSARTGQETQYF